This T cell receptor (beta chain) was captured by sequencing in a study of human T cells and chemical hapten exposure. Across the whole study: An area of 2 cm by more than 1.5 cm on upper inner arm skin received 2% DPC for sensitization.

The time point: patch test 2, 6 weeks after DPC sensitization. Sample treatment: therapeutic diphenylcyclopropenone sensitization with weekly scalp DPC. Unfractionated whole blood was the source from which total RNA was extracted. General study findings and limits: Clustering by CDR3 similarity yielded significantly more large clusters from expanded TCRs than controls. PT1 expanded TCR numbers tracked positively with patch test score.

This clonotype appeared a few times. Antigen: not known. Germline V gives CDR1 SGHRS, CDR2 YFSETQ. V dropped 4 bases and J dropped 6 bases, with 10 bases sitting between them. This CDR3 spans 12 amino acids. From the RACE reads, TCRdb called clonotypes with MiXCR, one entry per CDR3 protein. This table has some 100,000 distinct CDR3 sequences, roughly 9% appearing once. This clonotype was sampled from a middle-aged woman with alopecia areata. Some clones in this sample may be carry-over from other donors' samples. Sequencing used whole blood, obtained in connection with sensitization to the hapten diphenylcyclopropenone (DPC). The chain has TRBV5-1 and TRBJ1-1; D might be TRBD1 (6 bases). The CDR3 is CASSPGVAEAFF. The CDR3 DNA reads TGCGCCAGCAGCCCAGGGGTGGCTGAAGCTTTCTTT.